This note documents a single T cell receptor beta chain sequence. Its antigen is unidentified. Germline CDR1 and CDR2: SGHRS and YFSETQ. V was pared by 7 bases and J by 5 bases, with 8 bases of the junction left unmatched. CDR3 length: 13 amino acids. Using its own MiXCR run on the 5' RACE reads, TCRdb lists one record per CDR3 protein. Of more than 600,000 distinct CDR3 sequences in the sample, 19% were seen once. This sample is part of a study of CD8 T cells in ankylosing spondylitis. Study-level results: Seemingly distinctive of ankylosing spondylitis blood was a TCR beta motif formed by eight highly homologous variants.

The TCR comes from a male donor with ankylosing spondylitis. Sequencing used blood, either unsorted or a sorted T cell fraction (not recorded which). This chain connects TRBV5-1 to TRBJ2-5; TRBD2 aligns across 7 bases. CDR3 nucleotide sequence: TGCGCCAGCGGGGAGGGAGGAGCGGAGACCCAGTACTTC. Amino acids: CASGEGGAETQYF.